Sequencing of this TCR beta chain was carried out in a study of blood T cell repertoires in COVID-19. Sequencing used immunoSEQ multiplex PCR; TCRdb keeps in-frame clones, though not all of them. The repertoire holds hundreds of thousands of clones, with 80% to 95% as singletons. Sequencing used peripheral blood. The sequence was collected from a man aged 55-75 years with COVID-19, enrolled during active disease.

CDR3 in amino acids: CASRPPGQGYGYTF. The DNA for the CDR3 is TGTGCCAGCAGACCCCCGGGACAGGGGTACGGCTACACCTTC. The chain employs TRBV11-1 and TRBJ1-2; 10 nucleotides align to TRBD1. From germline, CDR1 is SGHAT and CDR2 FQDESV (reference sequence). The CDR3 extends over 14 amino acids. Losses at the gene ends were 6 bases for V and 8 bases for J; bases not matched to a gene: 9.